The next 3 T cell receptor beta chains were all read from a single sample in a study of shared clonotypes between healthy human individuals (dated by TCRdb to the early 2020s). To prepare the library, the immunoSEQ multiplex PCR assay was applied. TCRdb's version of the immuneACCESS table is confined to in-frame rearrangements and falls short of the full clone set. An unresolved V gene accounts for under half of the shortfall where checked; the remainder is of unknown origin. The sample table shows about 1.4 million clones, and roughly 96% are seen once. The ten most abundant clones make up over 1% of the sample. Specimen: naive CD4+ T cells sorted from blood. Reading the label with the study, this specimen's cell subset or site is: CD45RA+ positively selected. The receptors here all came from a man aged 25-45 years in good health.

The chain is built from TRBV18 and TRBJ2-3; 8 nucleotides align to TRBD1. J lost 2 bases, V lost 3 bases, and 7 bases had no gene match. The length of the CDR3 is 16 residues. From germline, CDR1 is KGHSH and CDR2 LQKENI. The CDR3 loop reads CASSPQGARITDTQYF. CDR3 coding DNA: TGTGCCAGCTCACCCCAGGGGGCGAGAATCACAGATACGCAGTATTTT.

The chain recombines TRBV1 with TRBJ1-4. TRBV1 is marked as a pseudogene. The CDR3 extends over 10 amino acids. The CDR3 region is CTRVWEKLFF. The CDR3 DNA follows: TGCACCAGAGTATGGGAAAAACTGTTTTTT.

The V call is TRBV2, the J call TRBJ2-3; the D gene is possibly TRBD2 (6 bases). Trimming stripped 4 bases from V and 3 bases from J, with 11 bases between. The CDR3 length is 14 residues. The germline V gene encodes CDR1 SNHLY and CDR2 FYNNEI. CDR3 region: CASSASGETDTQYF. In nucleotides, the CDR3 is TGTGCCAGCAGTGCTTCGGGAGAAACAGATACGCAGTATTTT.